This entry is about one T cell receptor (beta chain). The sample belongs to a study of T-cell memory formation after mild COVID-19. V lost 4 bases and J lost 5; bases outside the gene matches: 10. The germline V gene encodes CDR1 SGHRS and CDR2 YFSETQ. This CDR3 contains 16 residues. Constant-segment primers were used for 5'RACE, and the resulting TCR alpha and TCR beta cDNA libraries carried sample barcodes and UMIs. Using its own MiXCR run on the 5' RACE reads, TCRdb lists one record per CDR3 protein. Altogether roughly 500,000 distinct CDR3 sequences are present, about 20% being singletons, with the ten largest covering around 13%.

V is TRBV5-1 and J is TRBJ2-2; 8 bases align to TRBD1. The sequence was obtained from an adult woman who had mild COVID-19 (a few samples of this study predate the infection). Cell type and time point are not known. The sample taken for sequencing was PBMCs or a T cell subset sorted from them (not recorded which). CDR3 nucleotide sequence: TGCGCCAGCAGCCCTCGGCAGGGGGCCTTAACCGGGGAGCTGTTTTTT. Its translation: CASSPRQGALTGELFF.